Presented here are 13 T cell receptor beta chains from one specimen sequenced in a study of cytomegalovirus exposure and HLA in healthy donors. PCR was performed using 60 Vbeta and 13 Jbeta primers. This table comes from immunoSEQ multiplex PCR, and its TCRdb copy is limited to in-frame clones, with some not included. The sample shows about 200,000 clones, about 83% of them seen only once. The specimen was PBMCs. Receptors originate from a man aged 35-49 years in good health and CMV-seronegative.

The chain is built from TRBV7-8 and TRBJ1-1; a weak D match, TRBD1 (5 bases). The CDR3 is 16 amino acids. CDR1 is SGHVS, CDR2 FQNEAQ, per germline. Trimming pared 2 bases from V and 5 bases from J, leaving 18 bases between. In DNA, the CDR3 is TGTGCCAGCAGCTTAATGGCCCACGGGGGGGGTACTGAAGCTTTCTTT. This gives the protein CASSLMAHGGGTEAFF.

This clone was counted a few times. The junction departs from germline at one end; a sequencing error may be responsible. The rearrangement joins TRBV7-9 to TRBJ1-2, with no clear D. Per germline, CDR1 SEHNR and CDR2 FQNEAQ (reference sequence). The CDR3 extends over 14 amino acids. Written as DNA, the CDR3 is TGTTCCAGCAGCTCGGACGGACTTGGCTATGGCTACACCTTC. The encoded protein is CSSSSDGLGYGYTF.

The rearrangement joins TRBV19 to TRBJ2-1; 8 bases align to TRBD2. Germline V CDR1 and CDR2: LNHDA, SQIVND (reference sequence). J lost 6 bases, V lost 5 bases, and 6 bases had no gene match. The CDR3 is 14 amino acids. Here the CDR3 reads CASSQSGRGNEQFF. CDR3 nucleotides: TGTGCCAGTAGTCAAAGCGGGAGAGGCAATGAGCAGTTCTTC.

The chain joins TRBV28 to TRBJ1-5; possible D gene TRBD1, 6 bases. V was trimmed by 7 bases and J by 3 bases, leaving 16 bases between them. The CDR3 extends over 15 amino acids. Germline V gives CDR1 MDHEN, CDR2 SYDVKM. DNA for the CDR3: TGTGCCAGCATCGGTGGAGGACAGTCCAATCAGCCCCAGCATTTT. This translates into CASIGGGQSNQPQHF.

This clone was recorded a few times. This same CDR3 is encoded by further DNA sequences in the sample. The V gene is TRBV18, the J gene TRBJ2-7; 11 positions match TRBD1. CDR1 is KGHSH and CDR2 is LQKENI in the germline V gene. This CDR3 spans 15 amino acids. V lost 3 bases to trimming and J lost 0 bases; unmatched junction nucleotides: 1. CDR3 sequence reads: CASSPGTGGSYEQYF. In DNA, the CDR3 is TGTGCCAGCTCACCCGGGACAGGGGGCTCCTACGAGCAGTACTTC. Full variable domain (outside the CDR3, taken from reference TRBV18 and TRBJ2-7): NAGVMQNPRHLVRRRGQEARLRCSPMKGHSHVYWYRQLPEEGLKFMVYLQKENIIDESGMPKERFSAEFPKEGPSILRIQQVVRGDSAAYFCASSPGTGGSYEQYFGPGTRLTVT.

In this sample, this clone turned up a few times. This chain links TRBV28 with TRBJ1-1; perhaps TRBD1 as D (5 bases). Germline V gives CDR1 MDHEN, CDR2 SYDVKM. V shed 5 bases and J shed 11 bases, with 15 bases lying between them. The CDR3 runs to 12 residues. This chain's CDR3 is CASSPPGEDAFF. In DNA form, the CDR3 reads TGTGCCAGCAGTCCTCCGGGGGAAGATGCTTTCTTT. Looking up the rest from reference TRBV28 and TRBJ1-1 gives the full variable domain: DVKVTQSSRYLVKRTGEKVFLECVQDMDHENMFWYRQDPGLGLRLIYFSYDVKMKEKGDIPEGYSVSREKKERFSLILESASTNQTSMYLCASSPPGEDAFFGQGTRLTVV.

The chain uses TRBV9 and TRBJ2-3, with TRBD2 identical over 15 bases. The CDR3 is made up of 17 amino acids. V was pared by 1 base and J by 4 bases, with 4 bases of the junction left unmatched. Germline loops: CDR1 SGDLS, CDR2 YYNGEE. CDR3 protein: CASSVRTSGRASDTQYF. The CDR3 DNA reads TGTGCCAGCAGCGTAAGGACTAGCGGGAGGGCCTCAGATACGCAGTATTTT.

The J gene is TRBJ2-2, the V gene TRBV5-1; D may be TRBD1 (5 bases). Trimming shortened V by 4 bases and J by 0 bases, and 19 bases separated the two germline ends. The CDR3 is made up of 18 amino acids. Germline V gene sequence: CDR1 SGHRS, CDR2 YFSETQ. The CDR3 region has the DNA TGCGCCAGCAGCCGGAGTGGGGCGGCCTCCGCGAACACCGGGGAGCTGTTTTTT. Translated: CASSRSGAASANTGELFF. Combining the CDR3 with reference TRBV5-1 and TRBJ2-2 gives the whole variable domain KAGVTQTPRYLIKTRGQQVTLSCSPISGHRSVSWYQQTPGQGLQFLFEYFSETQRNKGNFPGRFSGRQFSNSRSEMNVSTLELGDSALYLCASSRSGAASANTGELFFGEGSRLTVL.

Concerning this clone: At one boundary the junction diverges from the germline segment, which might be a read error. This rearrangement joins TRBV7-9 to TRBJ2-1; 7 bases are shared with TRBD2. This CDR3 has 16 amino acids. In germline, CDR1 is SEHNR, CDR2 FQNEAQ (reference sequence). As DNA, the CDR3 is TGTTCCAGCAGCTCTTTACCCCGGGACTACTACAATGAGCAGTTCTTC. It translates to CSSSSLPRDYYNEQFF.

The V and J genes are TRBV7-8 and TRBJ1-5; TRBD1 is a possible D gene (5 bases). The CDR3 length is 17 residues. The germline V gene encodes CDR1 SGHVS and CDR2 FQNEAQ. V lost 3 bases to trimming and J lost 4 bases, with 19 bases between them. The CDR3 region has the DNA TGTGCCAGCAGCTTCCAAGGACGGACAAAGAAGAATCAGCCCCAGCATTTT. Its protein product is CASSFQGRTKKNQPQHF.

The J gene is TRBJ2-5, the V gene TRBV15; TRBD2 matches at 8 bases. The V segment lost 5 bases and the J segment 5 bases; nucleotides outside the gene matches: 10. Germline CDR1 LNHNV, CDR2 YYDKDF (reference sequence). This CDR3 comprises 15 residues. The CDR3 DNA reads TGTGCCACCAGCGGTAGGACTAGCCCAGGGGAGACCCAGTACTTC. Translation gives CATSGRTSPGETQYF.

The chain couples TRBV4-1 to TRBJ2-3, with TRBD2 matching 11 bases. From germline, CDR1 is MGHRA and CDR2 YSYEKL. V was pared by 4 bases and J by 4 bases, with 10 bases of the junction left unmatched. The CDR3 contains 17 residues. The CDR3 sequence: CASSLMTSGKKADTQYF. In DNA form, the CDR3 reads TGCGCCAGCAGCCTGATGACTAGCGGGAAAAAGGCAGATACGCAGTATTTT.

The genes are TRBV2 and TRBJ1-6; possible D gene TRBD1, 6 bases. The germline V gene encodes CDR1 SNHLY and CDR2 FYNNEI. The CDR3 is 15 amino acids. Trimming shortened V by 6 bases and J by 7 bases, and 16 bases separated the two germline ends. The CDR3 loop is CASSQQGRLNSPLHF. The CDR3 coding sequence is TGTGCCAGCAGCCAACAGGGTCGGCTAAATTCACCCCTCCACTTT.